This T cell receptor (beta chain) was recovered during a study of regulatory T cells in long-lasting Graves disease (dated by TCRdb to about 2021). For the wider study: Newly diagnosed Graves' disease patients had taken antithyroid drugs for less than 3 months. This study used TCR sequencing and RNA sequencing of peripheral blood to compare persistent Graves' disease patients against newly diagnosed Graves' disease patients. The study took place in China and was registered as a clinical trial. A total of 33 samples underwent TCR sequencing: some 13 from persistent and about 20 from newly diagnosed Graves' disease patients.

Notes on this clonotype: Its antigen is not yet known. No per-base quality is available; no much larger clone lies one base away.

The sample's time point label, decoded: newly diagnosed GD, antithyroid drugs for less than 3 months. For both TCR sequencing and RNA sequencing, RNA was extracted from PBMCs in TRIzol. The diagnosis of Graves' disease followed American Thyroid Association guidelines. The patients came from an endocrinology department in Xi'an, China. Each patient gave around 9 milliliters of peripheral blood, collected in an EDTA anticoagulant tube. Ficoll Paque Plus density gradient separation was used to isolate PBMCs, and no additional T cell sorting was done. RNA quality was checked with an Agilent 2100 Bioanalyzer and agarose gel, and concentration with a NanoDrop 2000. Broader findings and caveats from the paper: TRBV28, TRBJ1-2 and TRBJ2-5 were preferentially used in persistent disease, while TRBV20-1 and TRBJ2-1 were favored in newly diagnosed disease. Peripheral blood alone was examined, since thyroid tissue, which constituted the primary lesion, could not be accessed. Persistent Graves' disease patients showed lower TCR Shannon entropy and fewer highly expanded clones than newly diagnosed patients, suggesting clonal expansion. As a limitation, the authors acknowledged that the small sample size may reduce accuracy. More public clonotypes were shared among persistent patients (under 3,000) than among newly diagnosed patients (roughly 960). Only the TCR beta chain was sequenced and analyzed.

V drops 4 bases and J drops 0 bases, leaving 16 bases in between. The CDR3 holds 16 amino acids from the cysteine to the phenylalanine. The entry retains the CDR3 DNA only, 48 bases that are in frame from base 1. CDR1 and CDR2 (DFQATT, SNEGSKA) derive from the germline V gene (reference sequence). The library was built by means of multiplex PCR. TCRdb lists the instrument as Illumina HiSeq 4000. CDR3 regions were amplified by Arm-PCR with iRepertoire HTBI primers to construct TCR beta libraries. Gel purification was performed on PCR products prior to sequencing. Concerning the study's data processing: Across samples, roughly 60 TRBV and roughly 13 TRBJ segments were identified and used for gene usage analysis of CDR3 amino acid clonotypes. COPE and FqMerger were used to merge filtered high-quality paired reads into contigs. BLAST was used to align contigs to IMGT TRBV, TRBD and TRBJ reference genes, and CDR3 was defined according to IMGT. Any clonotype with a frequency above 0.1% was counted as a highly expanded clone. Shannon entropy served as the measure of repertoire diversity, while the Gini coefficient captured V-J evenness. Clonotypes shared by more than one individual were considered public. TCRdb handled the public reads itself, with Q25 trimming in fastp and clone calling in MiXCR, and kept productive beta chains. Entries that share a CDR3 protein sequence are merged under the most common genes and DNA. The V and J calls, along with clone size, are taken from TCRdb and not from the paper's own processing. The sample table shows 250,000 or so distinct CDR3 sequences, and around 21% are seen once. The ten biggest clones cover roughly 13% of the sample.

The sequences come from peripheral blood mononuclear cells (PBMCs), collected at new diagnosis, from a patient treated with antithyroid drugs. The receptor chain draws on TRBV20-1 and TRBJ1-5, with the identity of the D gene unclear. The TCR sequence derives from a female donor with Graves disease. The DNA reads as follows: TGCAGTGCTAAAGATTACGAGACCGATAGCAATCAGCCCCAGCATTTT. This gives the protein CSAKDYETDSNQPQHF.